There are a few counts of the clone carrying this T cell receptor (beta chain). The antigen remains unidentified. In germline, CDR1 is DFQATT, CDR2 SNEGSKA (reference sequence). V shed 6 bases and J 7 bases; nucleotides not matched to a gene: 8. The CDR3 runs 14 residues. Quantitative 5'-RACE with molecular barcodes generated TCR beta libraries. TCRdb redid the calling of the 5' RACE reads with MiXCR, one entry per CDR3 protein. The table lists about 250,000 distinct CDR3 sequences, 18% of them singletons. This sample stems from a study of CD8 T cells in ankylosing spondylitis. The study's findings and limits: CD8+ disease-linked clones were present at relatively low frequencies in blood. A TCR beta motif made of roughly eight highly homologous variants seemed typical of ankylosing spondylitis blood.

The source of this sequence is a male donor with ankylosing spondylitis or in good health (not recorded which). This chain joins TRBV20-1 and TRBJ2-4; 11 bases fit TRBD2. Sequenced material: blood, either unsorted or a sorted T cell fraction (not recorded which). Here the CDR3 reads CSAGLLAGVNIQYF. The CDR3 bases are TGCAGTGCGGGACTACTAGCGGGAGTGAACATTCAGTACTTC.